This entry lists 17 T cell receptor beta chains sequenced from one sample in a study of neurological immune-mediated disorders. TCRdb called the 5' RACE reads again in MiXCR, with one record for every CDR3 protein. The data hold 50,000 to 75,000 distinct CDR3 sequences, with around 4% observed a single time. Sample: PBMCs. The source of these receptors is a man aged 50 to 60 with multiple sclerosis.

This clonotype was observed many times. V and J are TRBV6-6 and TRBJ2-5, with TRBD2 matching 8 bases. This CDR3 region has 16 residues. In germline, CDR1 is MNHNY, CDR2 SVGAGI (reference sequence). V shed 2 bases and J 4 bases; nucleotides not matched to a gene: 9. The CDR3 reads CASSYTGPRGGETQYF. CDR3 DNA: TGTGCCAGCAGTTACACCGGGCCCCGGGGGGGAGAGACCCAGTACTTC.

The chain links TRBV7-2 to TRBJ2-2; D is perhaps TRBD1 (7 bases). The CDR3 is made up of 21 amino acids. The V gene's germline CDR1 is SGHTA and CDR2 FQGNSA. The V end was cut by 1 base, the J end by 4 bases, with 28 bases between. CDR3 nucleotides: TGTGCCAGCAGCTTAGGGGGGGCGACAGGGTACTTTGGAGCAGTCACCGGGGAGCTGTTTTTT. Translated, it gives CASSLGGATGYFGAVTGELFF.

This clonotype was seen ten or more times. The CDR3 DNA sequence: TGTGCCAGCAGCCAAAGGGACAGGGGGCTTGAAAAACTGTTTTTT. Translating gives CASSQRDRGLEKLFF. The chain couples TRBV3-1 to TRBJ1-4; TRBD1 matches 12 bases. V was clipped by 2 bases and J by 7 bases; unmatched bases: 2. This CDR3 is built from 15 residues. Per the germline V gene, CDR1 is LGHDT and CDR2 is YNNKEL (reference sequence).

In its sample, this clonotype was seen a few times. The rearrangement uses TRBV20-1 and TRBJ1-4; 7 bases map to TRBD1. Trimming at V came to 6 bases and at J to 3 bases, leaving 4 bases not matched to a gene. The CDR3 is 13 residues long. CDR1 and CDR2 (germline): DFQATT, SNEGSKA (reference sequence). CDR3 sequence: CSALGGPNEKLFF. The CDR3, as DNA: TGCAGTGCCCTAGGGGGCCCTAATGAAAAACTGTTTTTT.

This clonotype was seen repeatedly, ten times or more. J is TRBJ1-2 and V is TRBV7-9, with 7 bases that match TRBD1. The V gene's germline CDR1 is SEHNR and CDR2 FQNEAQ (reference sequence). V lost 2 bases to trimming and J lost 5 bases; unmatched junction nucleotides: 8. The CDR3 has 15 residues. The CDR3 region is CASSLSGTGAYGYTF. CDR3 in DNA: TGTGCCAGCAGCTTATCGGGAACAGGGGCTTATGGCTACACCTTC.

This clonotype was seen ten or more times. The gene calls are TRBV7-2 and TRBJ1-5; D possibly corresponds to TRBD1 (6 bases). The CDR3 contains 15 residues. V gave up 2 bases and J gave up 3 bases, with 11 bases separating them. The germline gives CDR1 SGHTA, CDR2 FQGNSA. The DNA of the CDR3 is TGTGCCAGCAGCTTATCGGGACAAAACAATCAGCCCCAGCATTTT. Its protein product is CASSLSGQNNQPQHF.

This clonotype was seen many times. This chain connects TRBV7-3 to TRBJ2-5; D might be TRBD2 (6 bases). Trimming removed 3 bases at V and 2 bases at J, with 22 bases between. Germline V lookup: CDR1 SGHTA, CDR2 FQGTGA. The CDR3 is made up of 18 amino acids. The CDR3 region has the DNA TGTGCCAGCAGCTTTTCGGTTGGAAGTAGCGGCGCACAAGAGACCCAGTACTTC. This encodes CASSFSVGSSGAQETQYF.

This clonotype was recorded at least ten times. CDR3 DNA sequence: TGTGCCAGCAGCCAAGACGTATGGACTGAAGCTTTCTTT. It specifies CASSQDVWTEAFF. The gene calls are TRBV3-1 and TRBJ1-1; unclear D gene. The CDR3 length is 13 residues. CDR1 LGHDT and CDR2 YNNKEL come from the germline V gene (reference sequence). Trimming took off 0 bases at V and 5 bases at J, with 7 bases between the two ends. Using reference TRBV3-1 and TRBJ1-1 for the parts outside the CDR3, the full variable domain is DTAVSQTPKYLVTQMGNDKSIKCEQNLGHDTMYWYKQDSKKFLKIMFSYNNKELIINETVPNRFSPKSPDKAHLNLHINSLELGDSAVYFCASSQDVWTEAFFGQGTRLTVV.

In its sample, this clonotype was seen many times. The chain uses TRBV20-1 and TRBJ1-5; the match to TRBD1 covers 10 bases. In germline, CDR1 is DFQATT, CDR2 SNEGSKA (reference sequence). V lost 4 bases to trimming and J lost 6 bases; unmatched junction nucleotides: 6. The CDR3 contains 14 residues. The CDR3 region is CSATDWDRGQPQHF. The CDR3 DNA is TGCAGTGCTACGGATTGGGACAGGGGTCAGCCCCAGCATTTT.

This clonotype has at least ten counts. J is TRBJ2-5 and V is TRBV5-1, with 7 nucleotides matching TRBD1. This CDR3 contains 14 residues. The V segment lost 6 bases and the J segment 3 bases; nucleotides outside the gene matches: 8. Looked up from germline, CDR1 is SGHRS and CDR2 is YFSETQ. The CDR3 here is CASTYGTAKETQYF. The CDR3 DNA is TGCGCCAGCACCTACGGGACAGCTAAAGAGACCCAGTACTTC.

At least ten counts were recorded for this clonotype. This rearrangement joins TRBV5-1 to TRBJ2-3; 7 bases map to TRBD2. The J segment lost 2 bases and the V segment lost 4 bases, leaving 7 bases of the junction unmatched. Germline V gene sequence: CDR1 SGHRS, CDR2 YFSETQ. The CDR3 extends over 15 amino acids. CDR3 DNA sequence: TGCGCCAGCAGCAGCTGGGGGGGGTCCACAGATACGCAGTATTTT. Amino acid sequence: CASSSWGGSTDTQYF.

The chain couples TRBV7-6 to TRBJ2-2; D might be TRBD1 or TRBD2, each matching 5 bases. Germline V gene data show CDR1 as SGHVS and CDR2 as FNYEAQ. The CDR3 is 15 residues long. V was clipped by 5 bases and J by 3 bases, with 13 bases between them. The CDR3: CASSHRDGDTGELFF. The DNA of the CDR3 is TGTGCCAGCAGCCACCGGGACGGAGACACCGGGGAGCTGTTTTTT. Full variable domain (rest looked up from reference TRBV7-6 and TRBJ2-2): GAGVSQSPRYKVTKRGQDVALRCDPISGHVSLYWYRQALGQGPEFLTYFNYEAQQDKSGLPNDRFSAERPEGSISTLTIQRTEQRDSAMYRCASSHRDGDTGELFFGEGSRLTVL.

This clonotype was seen ten or more times. As DNA, the CDR3 is TGCGCCAGCAGCTCGGACAGATACCTCAATGAGCAGTTCTTC. Translating it yields CASSSDRYLNEQFF. This chain uses TRBV5-1 with TRBJ2-1, with D maybe TRBD1 (6 bases). The V end lost 3 bases, the J end lost 6 bases, and 13 bases lay between the germline ends. The CDR3 has 14 amino acids. CDR1 and CDR2 (germline): SGHRS, YFSETQ.

This clonotype was detected ten times or more. In DNA form, the CDR3 reads TGTGCCATCGGTGGGAACACTGAAGCTTTCTTT. It translates to CAIGGNTEAFF. V is TRBV10-3 and J is TRBJ1-1; D ambiguous. The ends were cut back, 8 bases at V and 1 base at J, with 5 bases in the middle. Germline V gene sequence: CDR1 ENHRY, CDR2 SYGVKD. The CDR3 sequence is 11 residues long.

This clonotype was detected a few times. The V and J genes are TRBV6-6 and TRBJ2-6, with TRBD1 identical over 9 bases. The CDR3 spans 18 residues. Germline CDR1 and CDR2: MNHNY and SVGAGI (reference sequence). V lost 3 bases to trimming and J lost 2 bases; unmatched junction nucleotides: 8. CDR3: CASSYYSWTGAGANVLTF. The CDR3 DNA sequence: TGTGCCAGCAGTTATTACTCTTGGACAGGGGCTGGGGCCAACGTCCTGACTTTC.

This chain connects TRBV6-5 to TRBJ2-1; D ambiguous. Germline lookup yields CDR1 MNHEY and CDR2 SVGAGI. V lost 7 bases, J lost 5 bases, and 12 bases lay in between. This CDR3 is built from 13 residues. CDR3 bases: TGTGCCAGCAAAGTGGCAGTACACAATGAGCAGTTCTTC. This gives the protein CASKVAVHNEQFF.

The table lists this clonotype with many counts. The chain recombines TRBV6-6 with TRBJ1-4; D is perhaps TRBD1 (5 bases). V dropped 2 bases and J dropped 0 bases, with 13 bases sitting between them. CDR1 is MNHNY, CDR2 SVGAGI, per germline (reference sequence). The CDR3 covers 17 residues. This chain's CDR3 is CASSYLGGVATNEKLFF. The CDR3 DNA is TGTGCCAGCAGTTACCTGGGGGGGGTTGCAACTAATGAAAAACTGTTTTTT.